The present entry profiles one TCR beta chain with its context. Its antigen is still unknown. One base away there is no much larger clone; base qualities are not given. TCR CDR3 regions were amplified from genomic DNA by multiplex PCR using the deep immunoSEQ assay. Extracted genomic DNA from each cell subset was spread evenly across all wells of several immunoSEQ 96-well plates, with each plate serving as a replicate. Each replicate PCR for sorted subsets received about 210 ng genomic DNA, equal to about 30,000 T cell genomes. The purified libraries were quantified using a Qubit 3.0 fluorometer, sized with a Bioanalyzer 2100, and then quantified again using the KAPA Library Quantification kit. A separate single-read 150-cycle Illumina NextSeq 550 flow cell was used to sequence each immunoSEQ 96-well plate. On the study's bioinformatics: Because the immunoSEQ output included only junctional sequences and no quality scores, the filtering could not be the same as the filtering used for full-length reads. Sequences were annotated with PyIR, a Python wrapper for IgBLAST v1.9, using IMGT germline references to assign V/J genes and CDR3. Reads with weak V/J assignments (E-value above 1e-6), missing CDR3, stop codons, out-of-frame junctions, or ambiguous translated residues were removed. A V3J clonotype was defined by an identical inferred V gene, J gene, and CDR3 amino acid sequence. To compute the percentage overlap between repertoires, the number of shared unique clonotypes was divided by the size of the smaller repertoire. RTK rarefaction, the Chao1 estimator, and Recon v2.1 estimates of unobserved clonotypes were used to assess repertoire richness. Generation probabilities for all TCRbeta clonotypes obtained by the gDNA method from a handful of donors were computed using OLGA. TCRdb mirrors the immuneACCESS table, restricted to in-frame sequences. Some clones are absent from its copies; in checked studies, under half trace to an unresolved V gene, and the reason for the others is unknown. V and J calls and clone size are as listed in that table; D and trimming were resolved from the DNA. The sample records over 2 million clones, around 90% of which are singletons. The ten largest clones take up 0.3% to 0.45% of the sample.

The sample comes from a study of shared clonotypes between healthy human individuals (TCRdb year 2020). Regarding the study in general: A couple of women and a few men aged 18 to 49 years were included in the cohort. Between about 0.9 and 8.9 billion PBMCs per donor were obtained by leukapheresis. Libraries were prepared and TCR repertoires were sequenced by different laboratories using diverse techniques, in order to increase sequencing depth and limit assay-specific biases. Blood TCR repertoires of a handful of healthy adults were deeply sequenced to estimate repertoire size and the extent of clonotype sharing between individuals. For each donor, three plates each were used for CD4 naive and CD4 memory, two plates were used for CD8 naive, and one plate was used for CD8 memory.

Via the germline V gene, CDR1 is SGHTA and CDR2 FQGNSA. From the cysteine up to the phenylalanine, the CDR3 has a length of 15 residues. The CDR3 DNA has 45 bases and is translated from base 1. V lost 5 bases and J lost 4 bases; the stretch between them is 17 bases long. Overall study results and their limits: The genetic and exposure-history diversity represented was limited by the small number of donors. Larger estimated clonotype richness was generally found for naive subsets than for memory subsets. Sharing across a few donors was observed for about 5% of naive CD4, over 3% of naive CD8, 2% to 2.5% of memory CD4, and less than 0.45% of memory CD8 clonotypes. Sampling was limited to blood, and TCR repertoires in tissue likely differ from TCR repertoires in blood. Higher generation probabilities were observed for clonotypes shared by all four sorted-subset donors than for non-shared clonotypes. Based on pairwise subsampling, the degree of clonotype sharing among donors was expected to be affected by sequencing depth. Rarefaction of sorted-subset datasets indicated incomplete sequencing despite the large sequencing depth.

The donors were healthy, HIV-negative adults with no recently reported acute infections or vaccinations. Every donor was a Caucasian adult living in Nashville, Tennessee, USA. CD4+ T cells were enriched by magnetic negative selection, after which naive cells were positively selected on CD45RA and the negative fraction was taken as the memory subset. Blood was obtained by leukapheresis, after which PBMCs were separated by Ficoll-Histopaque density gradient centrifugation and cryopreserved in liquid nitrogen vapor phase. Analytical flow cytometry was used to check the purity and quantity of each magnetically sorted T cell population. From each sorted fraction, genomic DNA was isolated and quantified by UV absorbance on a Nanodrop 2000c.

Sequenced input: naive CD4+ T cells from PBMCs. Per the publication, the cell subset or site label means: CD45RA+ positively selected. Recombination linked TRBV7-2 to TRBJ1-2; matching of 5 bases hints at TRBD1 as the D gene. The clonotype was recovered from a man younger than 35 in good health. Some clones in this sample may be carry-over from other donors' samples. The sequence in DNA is TGTGCCAGCAGCCTAGATGACAGACGGGCCTATGGCTACACCTTC. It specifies CASSLDDRRAYGYTF.